These T cell receptor beta chains were read from a single sample in a study of T cell responses to AZD1222 COVID-19 vaccine. TCRdb keeps only in-frame clones here, not all; method: immunoSEQ multiplex PCR. The table shows around 130,000 clones, with approximately 90% occurring only once. The sequencing used peripheral blood, collected on day 0 of AZD1222 vaccination. Receptors originate from an adult in good health. Each CDR3 is given with its conserved first and last residue. Fields, in order: clone size, V gene, J gene, D gene, CDR3 DNA, CDR3 protein. D genes are given only for firm matches. Expanded clones get a size class; other rows say once, few or many, or leave the size out.

>-|TRBV5-4|TRBJ1-2|-
TGTGCCAGCAGCTTGGGGGTAGGGAACTATGGCTACACCTTC
CASSLGVGNYGYTF
>-|TRBV2|TRBJ1-1|-
TGTGCCACCGTTCAGGCTGAAGCTTTCTTT
CATVQAEAFF
>-|TRBV10-3|TRBJ1-2|-
TGTGCCATCAGTGAAGGGGTTCTTTCGGGAGGCTACACCTTC
CAISEGVLSGGYTF
>once|TRBV5-4|TRBJ2-5|-
TGTGCCAGCAGCTTGGCGGGGGTCCAAGAGACCCAGTACTTC
CASSLAGVQETQYF
>-|TRBV9|TRBJ2-2|TRBD2
TGTGCCAGCGCGGGAGGGAACACCGGGGAGCTGTTTTTT
CASAGGNTGELFF
>-|TRBV6-5|TRBJ2-5|-
TGTGCCAGCAGCCTATCTCCTGCCCAGTACTTC
CASSLSPAQYF
>-|TRBV10-3|TRBJ1-2|-
TGTGCCATCAGTGATGCAGGGGCGGGTGGCTACACCTTC
CAISDAGAGGYTF
>-|TRBV7-9|TRBJ1-2|TRBD1
TGTGCCAGCAGCTTAGGTAACGCCCTCCCGGGACAGGGGGGCTACACCTTC
CASSLGNALPGQGGYTF
>-|TRBV2|TRBJ2-2|TRBD2
TGTGCCAGCAGCACGGGACTAGCGGGAGGGCCGGGCACCGGGGAGCTGTTTTTT
CASSTGLAGGPGTGELFF
>-|TRBV19|TRBJ2-2|-
TGTGCCAGTGAAGGACAGTCGGGTACCGGGGAGCTGTTTTTT
CASEGQSGTGELFF
>-|TRBV5-6|TRBJ1-1|-
TGTGCCAGCAGCTTGTCCGGGGACACTGAAGCTTTCTTT
CASSLSGDTEAFF
>-|TRBV3-1/TRBV3-2|TRBJ1-1|-
TGTGCCAGCAGCTCCCACCGGGAGGACACTGAAGCTTTCTTT
CASSSHREDTEAFF
>-|TRBV19|TRBJ1-5|-
TGTGCCAGTAGTTTGGAAGGGGAGGATTATCAGCCCCAGCATTTT
CASSLEGEDYQPQHF
>-|TRBV5-8|TRBJ2-7|-
TGTGCCAGTCTCGAAGGGACTTTCAGGGGTCTCTACGAGCAGTACTTC
CASLEGTFRGLYEQYF
>-|TRBV27|TRBJ1-2|-
TGTGCCAGCAGTCCGGGGGTTGGTGGCTACACCTTC
CASSPGVGGYTF
>-|TRBV18|TRBJ1-5|-
TGTGCCAGCTCACCATTGAGTGGGCCGTTCAATCAGCCCCAGCATTTT
CASSPLSGPFNQPQHF
>once|TRBV25-1|TRBJ2-2|TRBD1
TGTGCCAGCAGTGTCAGGGGGCCCGGGGAGCTGTTTTTT
CASSVRGPGELFF
>-|TRBV4-3|TRBJ2-5|-
TGCGCCAGCAGCCAGGAGGGGGCGCAGACCCAGTACTTC
CASSQEGAQTQYF
>-|TRBV6-5|TRBJ1-3|-
TGTGCCAGCAGGGTGGACGGGACCTCTGGAAACACCATATATTTT
CASRVDGTSGNTIYF
>-|TRBV18|TRBJ2-7|-
TGTGCCAGCTCAACCGGGTCCCAACTCGAGCAGTACTTC
CASSTGSQLEQYF
>-|TRBV19|TRBJ1-1|TRBD1
TGTGCCACCGCCCGGGACAGGGGAGTAGAAGCTTTCTTT
CATARDRGVEAFF